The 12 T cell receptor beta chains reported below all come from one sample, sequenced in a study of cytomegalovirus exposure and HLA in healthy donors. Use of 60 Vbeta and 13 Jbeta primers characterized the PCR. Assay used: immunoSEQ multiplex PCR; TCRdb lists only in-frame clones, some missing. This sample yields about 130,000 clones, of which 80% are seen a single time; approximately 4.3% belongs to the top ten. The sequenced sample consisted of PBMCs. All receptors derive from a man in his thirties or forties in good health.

The CDR3 DNA reads TGTGCCAGCAGCCAAGACACCCAGGGAGGCTACACCTTC. The encoded protein is CASSQDTQGGYTF. The chain recombines TRBV7-2 with TRBJ1-2, with D perhaps TRBD1 (5 bases). Trimming left V 5 bases short and J 8 bases short, with 15 bases between. Germline CDR1 is SGHTA and CDR2 is FQGNSA. The CDR3 is 13 residues long.

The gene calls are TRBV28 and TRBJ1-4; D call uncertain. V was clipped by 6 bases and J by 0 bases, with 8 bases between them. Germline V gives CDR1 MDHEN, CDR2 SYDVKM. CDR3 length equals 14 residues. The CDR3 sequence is CASRESTTNEKLFF. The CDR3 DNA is TGTGCCAGCAGGGAGTCAACAACTAATGAAAAACTGTTTTTT.

The CDR3 loop reads CSAGGRSTDTQYF. CDR3 DNA sequence: TGCAGCGCTGGGGGGAGGTCGACAGATACGCAGTATTTT. The chain carries TRBV29-1 and TRBJ2-3, with D perhaps matching TRBD2 (6 bases). Trimming pared 7 bases from V and 3 bases from J, leaving 14 bases between. Germline loops: CDR1 SQVTM, CDR2 ANQGSEA. This CDR3 contains 13 residues.

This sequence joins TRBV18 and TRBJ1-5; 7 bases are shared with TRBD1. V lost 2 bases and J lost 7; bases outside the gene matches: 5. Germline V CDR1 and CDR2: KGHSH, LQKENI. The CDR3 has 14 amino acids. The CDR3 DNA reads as TGTGCCAGCTCACCAGGACAGGACCGCCAGCCCCAGCATTTT. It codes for CASSPGQDRQPQHF.

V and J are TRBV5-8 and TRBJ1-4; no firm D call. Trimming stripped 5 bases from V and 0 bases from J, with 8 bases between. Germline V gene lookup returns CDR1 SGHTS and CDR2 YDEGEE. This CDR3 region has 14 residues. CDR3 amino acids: CASRRGATNEKLFF. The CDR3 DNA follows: TGTGCCAGCAGACGAGGAGCAACTAATGAAAAACTGTTTTTT.

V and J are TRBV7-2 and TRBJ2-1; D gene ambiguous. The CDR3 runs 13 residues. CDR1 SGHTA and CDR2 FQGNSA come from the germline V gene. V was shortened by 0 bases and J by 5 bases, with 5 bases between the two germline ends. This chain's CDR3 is CASSLATNNEQFF. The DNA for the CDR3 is TGTGCCAGCAGCTTAGCCACTAACAATGAGCAGTTCTTC.

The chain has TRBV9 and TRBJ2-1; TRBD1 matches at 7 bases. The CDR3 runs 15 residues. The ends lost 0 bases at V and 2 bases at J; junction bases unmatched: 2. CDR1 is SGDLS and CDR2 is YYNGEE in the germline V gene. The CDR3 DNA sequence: TGTGCCAGCAGCGTAGGTGGACAGGCCTACAATGAGCAGTTCTTC. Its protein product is CASSVGGQAYNEQFF.

The CDR3 DNA reads as TGTGCCAGTAGCCCACATAACACCTCTAACTATGGCTACACCTTC. This translates into CASSPHNTSNYGYTF. The chain is built from TRBV19 and TRBJ1-2; D not certain. The V gene's germline CDR1 is LNHDA and CDR2 SQIVND (reference sequence). V dropped 6 bases and J dropped 0 bases, with 14 bases sitting between them. There are 15 residues in the CDR3. The variable domain in full, with the rest retrieved from reference TRBV19 and TRBJ1-2, is DGGITQSPKYLFRKEGQNVTLSCEQNLNHDAMYWYRQDPGQGLRLIYYSQIVNDFQKGDIAEGYSVSREKKESFPLTVTSAQKNPTAFYLCASSPHNTSNYGYTFGSGTRLTVV.

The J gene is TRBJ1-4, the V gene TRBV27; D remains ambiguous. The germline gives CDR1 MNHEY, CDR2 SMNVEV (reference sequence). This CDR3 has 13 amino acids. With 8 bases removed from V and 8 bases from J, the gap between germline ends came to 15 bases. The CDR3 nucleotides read TGTGCCAGCGTGACACCCTTCTTCGAAAAACTGTTTTTT. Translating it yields CASVTPFFEKLFF.

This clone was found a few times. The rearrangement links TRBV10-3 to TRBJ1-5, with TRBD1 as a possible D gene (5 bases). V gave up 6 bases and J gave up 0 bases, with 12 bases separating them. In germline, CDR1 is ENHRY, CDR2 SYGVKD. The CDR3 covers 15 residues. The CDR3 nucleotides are TGTGCCATCAGCCAGACAGAGAATAGCAATCAGCCCCAGCATTTT. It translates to CAISQTENSNQPQHF.

The CDR3 DNA follows: TGTGCCAGCAGCTTATGGGCAGGGGACCAAGAGACCCAGTACTTC. Translating it yields CASSLWAGDQETQYF. The chain couples TRBV7-3 to TRBJ2-5, with TRBD1 as a possible D gene (6 bases). V gave up 2 bases and J gave up 0 bases, with 10 bases separating them. Germline CDR1 reads SGHTA; CDR2 reads FQGTGA. This CDR3 has 15 residues.

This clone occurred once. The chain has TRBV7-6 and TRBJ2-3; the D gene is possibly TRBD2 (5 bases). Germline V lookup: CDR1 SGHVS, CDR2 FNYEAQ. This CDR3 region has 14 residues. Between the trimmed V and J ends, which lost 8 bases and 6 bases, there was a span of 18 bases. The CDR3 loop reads CASSGGSSVDTQYF. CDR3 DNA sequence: TGTGCCAGCTCAGGAGGATCCTCGGTTGATACGCAGTATTTT. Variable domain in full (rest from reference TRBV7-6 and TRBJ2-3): GAGVSQSPRYKVTKRGQDVALRCDPISGHVSLYWYRQALGQGPEFLTYFNYEAQQDKSGLPNDRFSAERPEGSISTLTIQRTEQRDSAMYRCASSGGSSVDTQYFGPGTRLTVL.